The clone carrying this TCR beta chain appeared a few times. Antigen specificity is unknown. The sample belongs to a study of cytomegalovirus exposure and HLA in healthy donors. Study details: The study's early data release held about 77 million unique TCRs from HLA-typed donors.

The PCR employed 60 Vbeta primers together with 13 Jbeta primers. The data were produced by immunoSEQ multiplex PCR, yet TCRdb's version contains in-frame clones alone and is incomplete. The sample shows 150,000 or so clones, roughly 85% of them seen only once. Study-wide points: Most TCR beta V segments were productive about 87% or about 30% of the time in an earlier analysis. Among CMV-associated TCR beta chains, most appeared HLA-restricted in a later analysis. Specificity of a few CMV-associated chains for CMV antigens was verified in vitro.

CDR3 length: 14 amino acids. CDR1 is SNHLY and CDR2 is FYNNEI in the germline V gene. V was pared by 4 bases and J by 2 bases, with 12 bases between. Sequencing was performed on PBMCs. The chain is built from TRBV2 and TRBJ2-7, with a possible D match to TRBD2 (5 bases). This receptor was taken from a man younger than 30 in good health and CMV-seropositive. In nucleotides, the CDR3 is TGTGCCAGCAGTGTGGTAGCGAAGACCTACGAGCAGTACTTC. As protein: CASSVVAKTYEQYF.